By share, the clone carrying this T cell receptor (beta chain) counts as medium-sized. The CDR3 is 16 amino acids. Losses at the gene ends were 1 base for V and 2 bases for J; bases not matched to a gene: 4. CDR1 and CDR2 (germline): LGHNA, YSLEER. These data belong to a study of blood T cell repertoires in COVID-19. Assay used: immunoSEQ multiplex PCR; TCRdb lists only in-frame clones, some missing. This sample yields about 170,000 clones, of which more than 85% are seen a single time; about 6.5% belongs to the top ten. The sample taken for sequencing was PBMCs or T cells enriched from blood (not recorded which). The rearrangement joins TRBV4-3 to TRBJ2-3; TRBD2 matches at 9 bases. The sequence was obtained from a woman between 45 and 65 years old who had recovered from COVID-19. DNA of the CDR3: TGCGCCAGCAGCCAAGGGGAGCGGGAGGCCACAGATACGCAGTATTTT. It translates to CASSQGEREATDTQYF.